The clone carrying this T cell receptor beta chain occurred a few times. The antigen is not known. Trimming at V came to 2 bases and at J to 9 bases, leaving 5 bases not matched to a gene. From germline, CDR1 is SGHVS and CDR2 FQNEAQ. The CDR3 is made up of 13 amino acids. TCRdb reanalysed the reads using MiXCR and keeps one entry per CDR3 protein. In the table there are 51,000 or so distinct CDR3 sequences, around a fifth of which are singletons. This sample stems from a study of T cell repertoires in cytomegalovirus infection. Study-wide points: CMV-specific TCR beta clonotypes restricted by HLA-C were the ones dominating the ex vivo response.

This chain links TRBV7-8 with TRBJ2-5; 8 bases agree with TRBD1. The sample in question was CD8+ T cells from cultured PBMCs, obtained from culture after CMV antigen stimulation. The source of this sequence is a human donor in good health (CMV status not recorded). Some clones in this sample may be carry-over from other donors' samples. CDR3 bases: TGTGCCAGCAGCTTATCCGGACAGGGATCCCAGTACTTC. Protein sequence: CASSLSGQGSQYF.